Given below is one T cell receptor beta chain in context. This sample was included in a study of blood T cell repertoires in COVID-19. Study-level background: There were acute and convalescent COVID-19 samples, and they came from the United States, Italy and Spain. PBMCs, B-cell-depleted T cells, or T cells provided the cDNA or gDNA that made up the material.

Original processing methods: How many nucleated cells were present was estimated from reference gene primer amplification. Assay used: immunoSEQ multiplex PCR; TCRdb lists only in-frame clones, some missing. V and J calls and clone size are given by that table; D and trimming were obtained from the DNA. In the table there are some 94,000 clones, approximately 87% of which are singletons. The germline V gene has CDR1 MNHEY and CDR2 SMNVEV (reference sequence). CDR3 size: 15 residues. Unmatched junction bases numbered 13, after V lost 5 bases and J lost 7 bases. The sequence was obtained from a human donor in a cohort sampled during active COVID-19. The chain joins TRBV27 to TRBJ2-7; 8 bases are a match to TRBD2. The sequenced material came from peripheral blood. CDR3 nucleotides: TGTGCCAGCAGTGGGCGGGGGGTGACCCCTGGAGAGCAGTACTTC. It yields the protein CASSGRGVTPGEQYF.